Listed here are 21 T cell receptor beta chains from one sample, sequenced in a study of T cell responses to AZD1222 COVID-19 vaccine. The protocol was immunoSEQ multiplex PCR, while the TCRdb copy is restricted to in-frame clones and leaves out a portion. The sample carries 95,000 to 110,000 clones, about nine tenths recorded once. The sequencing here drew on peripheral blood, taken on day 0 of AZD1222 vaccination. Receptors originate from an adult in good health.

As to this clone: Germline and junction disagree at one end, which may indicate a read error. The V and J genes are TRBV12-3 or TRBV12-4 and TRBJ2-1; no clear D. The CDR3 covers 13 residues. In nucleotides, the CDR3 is TGTGCCACCAGTCGTCAGGAATTTGGTGAGCAGTTCTTC. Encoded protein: CATSRQEFGEQFF.

The CDR3 loop is CASSLGLDTEAFF. DNA for the CDR3: TGTGCCAGCAGCCTCGGACTTGACACTGAAGCTTTCTTT. The rearrangement joins TRBV11-1 to TRBJ1-1; D is uncertain. Trimming cost V 5 bases and J 3 bases, with 10 bases left between them. CDR3 length: 13 residues. In germline, CDR1 is SGHAT, CDR2 FQDESV (reference sequence). Variable domain in full (rest from reference TRBV11-1 and TRBJ1-1): EAEVAQSPRYKITEKSQAVAFWCDPISGHATLYWYRQILGQGPELLVQFQDESVVDDSQLPKDRFSAERLKGVDSTLKIQPAELGDSAMYLCASSLGLDTEAFFGQGTRLTVV.

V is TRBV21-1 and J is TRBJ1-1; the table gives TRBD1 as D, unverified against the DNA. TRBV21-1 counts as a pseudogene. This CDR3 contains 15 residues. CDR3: CAPPNRCRGNTEAFF. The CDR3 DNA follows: TGTGCCCCACCGAACCGTTGTAGGGGGAACACTGAAGCTTTCTTT.

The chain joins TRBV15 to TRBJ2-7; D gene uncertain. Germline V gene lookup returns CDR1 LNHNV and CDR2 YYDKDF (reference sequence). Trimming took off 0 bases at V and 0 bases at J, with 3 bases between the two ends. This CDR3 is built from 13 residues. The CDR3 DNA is TGTGCCACCAGCAGAGACCCCTCCTACGAGCAGTACTTC. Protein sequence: CATSRDPSYEQYF.

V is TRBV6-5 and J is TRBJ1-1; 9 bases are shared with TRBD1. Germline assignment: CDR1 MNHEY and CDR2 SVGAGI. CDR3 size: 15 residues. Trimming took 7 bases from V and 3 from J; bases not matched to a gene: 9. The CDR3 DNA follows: TGTGCCAGCACCCCGGGACAGGGAACCTACACTGAAGCTTTCTTT. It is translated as CASTPGQGTYTEAFF.

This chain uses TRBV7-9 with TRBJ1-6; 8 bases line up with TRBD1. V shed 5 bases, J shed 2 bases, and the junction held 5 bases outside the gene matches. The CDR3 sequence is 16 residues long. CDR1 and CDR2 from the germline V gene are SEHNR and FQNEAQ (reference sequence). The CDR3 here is CASSQDRGPYNSPLHF. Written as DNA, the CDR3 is TGTGCCAGCAGCCAAGACAGGGGCCCCTATAATTCACCCCTCCACTTT.

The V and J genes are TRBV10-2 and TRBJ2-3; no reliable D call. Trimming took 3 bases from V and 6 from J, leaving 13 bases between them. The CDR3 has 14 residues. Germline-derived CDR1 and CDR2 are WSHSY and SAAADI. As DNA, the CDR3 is TGCGCCAGCAGTGAAGGGTCCCCCCGGGATACGCAGTATTTT. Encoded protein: CASSEGSPRDTQYF.

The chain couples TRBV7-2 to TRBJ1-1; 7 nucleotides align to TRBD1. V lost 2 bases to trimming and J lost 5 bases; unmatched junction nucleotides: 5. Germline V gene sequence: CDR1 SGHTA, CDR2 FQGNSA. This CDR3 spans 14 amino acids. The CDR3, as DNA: TGTGCCAGCAGCTTAAGGGGGCAAAGGACTGAAGCTTTCTTT. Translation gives CASSLRGQRTEAFF.

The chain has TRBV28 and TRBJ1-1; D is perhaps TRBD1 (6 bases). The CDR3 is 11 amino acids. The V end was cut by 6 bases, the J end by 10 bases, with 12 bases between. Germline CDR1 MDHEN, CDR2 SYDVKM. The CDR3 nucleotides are TGTGCCAGCAGCCCGGGGGGCATAGCTTTCTTT. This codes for CASSPGGIAFF.

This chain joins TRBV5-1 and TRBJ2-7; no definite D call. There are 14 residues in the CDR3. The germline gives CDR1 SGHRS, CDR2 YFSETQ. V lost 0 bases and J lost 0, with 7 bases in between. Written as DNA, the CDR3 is TGCGCCAGCAGCTTGGTGGCCAGCTCCTACGAGCAGTACTTC. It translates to CASSLVASSYEQYF. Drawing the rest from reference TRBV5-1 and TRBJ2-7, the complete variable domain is KAGVTQTPRYLIKTRGQQVTLSCSPISGHRSVSWYQQTPGQGLQFLFEYFSETQRNKGNFPGRFSGRQFSNSRSEMNVSTLELGDSALYLCASSLVASSYEQYFGPGTRLTVT.

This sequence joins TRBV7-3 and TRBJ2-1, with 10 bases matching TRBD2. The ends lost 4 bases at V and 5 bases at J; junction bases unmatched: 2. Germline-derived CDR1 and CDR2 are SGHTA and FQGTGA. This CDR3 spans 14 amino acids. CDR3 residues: CASSSSGSNNEQFF. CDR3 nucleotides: TGTGCCAGCAGCTCTAGCGGGAGCAACAATGAGCAGTTCTTC.

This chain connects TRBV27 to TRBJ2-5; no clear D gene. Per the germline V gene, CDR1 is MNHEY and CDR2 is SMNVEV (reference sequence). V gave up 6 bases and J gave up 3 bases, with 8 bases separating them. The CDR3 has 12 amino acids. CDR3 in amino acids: CASSPLEETQYF. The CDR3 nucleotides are TGTGCCAGCAGCCCTTTAGAAGAGACCCAGTACTTC.

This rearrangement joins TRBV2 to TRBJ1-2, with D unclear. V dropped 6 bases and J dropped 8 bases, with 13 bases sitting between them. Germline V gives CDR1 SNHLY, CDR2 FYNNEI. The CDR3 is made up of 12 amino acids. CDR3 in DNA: TGTGCCAGCAGAATCGGAGTCGGCGGCTACACCTTC. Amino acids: CASRIGVGGYTF. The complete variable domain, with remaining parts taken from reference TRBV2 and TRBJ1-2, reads EPEVTQTPSHQVTQMGQEVILRCVPISNHLYFYWYRQILGQKVEFLVSFYNNEISEKSEIFDDQFSVERPDGSNFTLKIRSTKLEDSAMYFCASRIGVGGYTFGSGTRLTVV.

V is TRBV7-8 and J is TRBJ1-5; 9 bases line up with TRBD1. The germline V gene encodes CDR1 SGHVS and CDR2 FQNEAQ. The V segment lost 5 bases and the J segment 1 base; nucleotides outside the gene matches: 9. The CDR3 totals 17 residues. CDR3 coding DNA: TGTGCCAGCAGCCGCGGGACAGGGACCTACAGCAATCAGCCCCAGCATTTT. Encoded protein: CASSRGTGTYSNQPQHF. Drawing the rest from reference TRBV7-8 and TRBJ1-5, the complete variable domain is GAGVSQSPRYKVAKRGQDVALRCDPISGHVSLFWYQQALGQGPEFLTYFQNEAQLDKSGLPSDRFFAERPEGSVSTLKIQRTQQEDSAVYLCASSRGTGTYSNQPQHFGDGTRLSIL.

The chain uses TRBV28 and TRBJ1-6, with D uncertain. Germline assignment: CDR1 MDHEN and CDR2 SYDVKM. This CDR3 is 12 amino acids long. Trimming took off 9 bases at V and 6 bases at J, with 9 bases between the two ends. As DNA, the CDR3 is TGTGCCAGTCGGACCCCTAATTCACCCCTCCACTTT. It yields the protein CASRTPNSPLHF. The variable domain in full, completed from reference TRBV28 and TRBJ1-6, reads DVKVTQSSRYLVKRTGEKVFLECVQDMDHENMFWYRQDPGLGLRLIYFSYDVKMKEKGDIPEGYSVSREKKERFSLILESASTNQTSMYLCASRTPNSPLHFGNGTRLTVT.

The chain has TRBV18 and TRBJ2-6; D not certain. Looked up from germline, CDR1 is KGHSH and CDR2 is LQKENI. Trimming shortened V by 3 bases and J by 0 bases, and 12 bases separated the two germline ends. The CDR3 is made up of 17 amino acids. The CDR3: CASSPMLRPSGANVLTF. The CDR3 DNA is TGTGCCAGCTCACCGATGCTGCGCCCCTCTGGGGCCAACGTCCTGACTTTC.

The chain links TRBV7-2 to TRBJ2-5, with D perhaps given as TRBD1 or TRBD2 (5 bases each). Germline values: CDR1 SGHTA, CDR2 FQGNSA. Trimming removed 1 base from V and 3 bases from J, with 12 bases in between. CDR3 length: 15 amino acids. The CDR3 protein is CASSLVGGSKETQYF. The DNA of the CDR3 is TGTGCCAGCAGCTTAGTTGGGGGATCCAAAGAGACCCAGTACTTC. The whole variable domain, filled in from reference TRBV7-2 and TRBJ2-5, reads GAGVSQSPSNKVTEKGKDVELRCDPISGHTALYWYRQSLGQGLEFLIYFQGNSAPDKSGLPSDRFSAERTGGSVSTLTIQRTQQEDSAVYLCASSLVGGSKETQYFGPGTRLLVL.

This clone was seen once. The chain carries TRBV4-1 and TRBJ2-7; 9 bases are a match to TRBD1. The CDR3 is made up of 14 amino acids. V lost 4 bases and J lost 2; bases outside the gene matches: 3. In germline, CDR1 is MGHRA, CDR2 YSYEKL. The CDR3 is CASSRGQGTYEQYF. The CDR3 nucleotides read TGCGCCAGCAGCCGAGGACAGGGGACCTACGAGCAGTACTTC.

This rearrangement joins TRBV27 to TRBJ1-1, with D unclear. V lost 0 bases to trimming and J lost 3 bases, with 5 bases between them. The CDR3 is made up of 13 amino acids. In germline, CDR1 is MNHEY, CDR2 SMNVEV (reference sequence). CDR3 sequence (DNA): TGTGCCAGCAGTTTATCGGGCGACACTGAAGCTTTCTTT. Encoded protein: CASSLSGDTEAFF.

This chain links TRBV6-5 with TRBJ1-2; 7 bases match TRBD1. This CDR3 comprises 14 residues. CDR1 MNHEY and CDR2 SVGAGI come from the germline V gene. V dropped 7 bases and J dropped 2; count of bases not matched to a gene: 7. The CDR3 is CASTPGQINYGYTF. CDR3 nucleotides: TGTGCCAGCACCCCGGGACAGATAAACTATGGCTACACCTTC.

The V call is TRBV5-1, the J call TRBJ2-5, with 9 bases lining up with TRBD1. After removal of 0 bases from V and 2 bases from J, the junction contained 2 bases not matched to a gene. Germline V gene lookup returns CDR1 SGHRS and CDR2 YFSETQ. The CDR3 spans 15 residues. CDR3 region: CASSLGDRDQETQYF. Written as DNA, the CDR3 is TGCGCCAGCAGCTTGGGGGACAGGGATCAAGAGACCCAGTACTTC.